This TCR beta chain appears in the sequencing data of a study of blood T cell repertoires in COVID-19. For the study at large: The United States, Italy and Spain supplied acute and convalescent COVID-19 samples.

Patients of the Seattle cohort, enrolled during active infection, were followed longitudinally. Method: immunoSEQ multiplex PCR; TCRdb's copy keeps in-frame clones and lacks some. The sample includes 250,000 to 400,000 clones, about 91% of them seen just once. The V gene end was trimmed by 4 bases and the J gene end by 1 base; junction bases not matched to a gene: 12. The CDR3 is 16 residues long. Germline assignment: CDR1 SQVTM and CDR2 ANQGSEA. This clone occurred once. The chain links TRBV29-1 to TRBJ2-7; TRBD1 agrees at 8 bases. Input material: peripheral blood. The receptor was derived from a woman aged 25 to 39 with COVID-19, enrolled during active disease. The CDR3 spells CSVVRGAGTGSYEQYF. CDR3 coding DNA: TGCAGCGTTGTTCGAGGGGCGGGGACAGGATCCTACGAGCAGTACTTC.